What follows are 20 T cell receptor beta chains derived from one specimen sequenced in a study of T cell clusters in autoimmune cytopenias. Each sample's input was around 250 ng genomic DNA, 38,000 or so genome equivalents. TRB rearrangements were amplified by touch-down multiplex PCR with mixed TRB-A/B primers. Following a re-call of the multiplex PCR reads, TCRdb has one entry per CDR3 protein and lacks DNA. This specimen shows 8,000 to 8,500 distinct CDR3 sequences; the ten leading clones hold roughly 5.4%. The sample taken for sequencing was peripheral blood. The origin of the receptors is a human donor with an autoimmune cytopenia or autoimmune hepatitis (not recorded which).

The V gene is TRBV19, the J gene TRBJ1-3. In germline, CDR1 is LNHDA, CDR2 SQIVND (reference sequence). This CDR3 comprises 16 residues. CDR3: CASSALRDSSGNTIYF.

The gene calls are TRBV19 and TRBJ2-7; no DNA is available, so the TRBD2 call from TCRdb remains unchecked. Germline V gene sequence: CDR1 LNHDA, CDR2 SQIVND (reference sequence). This CDR3 has 15 amino acids. The CDR3 is CASSPARLAVYEQYF.

V and J are TRBV14 and TRBJ2-5. CDR1 SGHDN and CDR2 FVKESK come from the germline V gene. The CDR3 is made up of 14 amino acids. The CDR3 loop is CASSQSAFQETQYF.

By frequency, this clonotype registers medium-sized. The chain links TRBV27 to TRBJ2-2; checking the TCRdb D call of TRBD1 is not possible without DNA. CDR3 size: 16 residues. Germline V gene data show CDR1 as MNHEY and CDR2 as SMNVEV (reference sequence). CDR3 sequence: CASSLSGQLNTGELFF.

V is TRBV28 and J is TRBJ2-2; the D call of TRBD2 rests on TCRdb alone, since no DNA is present to check it. The CDR3 length is 16 residues. CDR1 is MDHEN and CDR2 is SYDVKM in the germline V gene. CDR3 sequence: CASSAAGTTNTGELFF.

The chain carries TRBV28 and TRBJ1-5; the D gene TCRdb calls, TRBD1, cannot be checked with no DNA. This CDR3 region has 14 residues. The V gene's germline CDR1 is MDHEN and CDR2 SYDVKM. The CDR3 reads CASRGQVSNQPQHF.

This rearrangement joins TRBV7-9 to TRBJ2-3; TCRdb selects TRBD1, and the lack of DNA leaves this call unchecked. The V gene's germline CDR1 is SEHNR and CDR2 FQNEAQ (reference sequence). This CDR3 is built from 15 residues. This chain's CDR3 is CASSPTGVDTDTQYF.

The rearrangement joins TRBV19 to TRBJ1-6; TCRdb outputs TRBD1, but without DNA this stays unchecked. The CDR3 runs 14 residues. Germline-derived CDR1 and CDR2 are LNHDA and SQIVND (reference sequence). This chain's CDR3 is CASSKGGHNSPLHF. Looking up the rest from reference TRBV19 and TRBJ1-6 gives the full variable domain: DGGITQSPKYLFRKEGQNVTLSCEQNLNHDAMYWYRQDPGQGLRLIYYSQIVNDFQKGDIAEGYSVSREKKESFPLTVTSAQKNPTAFYLCASSKGGHNSPLHFGNGTRLTVT.

The chain couples TRBV5-1 to TRBJ1-6; the D call of TRBD1 rests on TCRdb alone, since no DNA is present to check it. This CDR3 has 14 amino acids. Germline CDR1 reads SGHRS; CDR2 reads YFSETQ. The CDR3 sequence is CASSLQGEVSPLHF.

This clonotype counts as medium-sized by frequency. The V gene is TRBV19, the J gene TRBJ2-5; TCRdb's assignment of TRBD1 cannot be checked, as there is no DNA. Germline V CDR1 and CDR2: LNHDA, SQIVND (reference sequence). CDR3 size: 14 residues. The CDR3 reads CASSWGAAQQTQYF.

The chain uses TRBV5-5 and TRBJ2-1. The length of the CDR3 is 16 residues. Germline loops: CDR1 SGHKS, CDR2 YYEKEE (reference sequence). CDR3 loop: CASSLASGGSYNEQFF.

The chain recombines TRBV12-3 or TRBV12-4 with TRBJ1-3. This CDR3 spans 14 amino acids. CDR3 in amino acids: CASSFTGSGNTIYF.

This clonotype is medium-sized by frequency. The chain combines TRBV29-1 with TRBJ2-5; TCRdb's D call, TRBD2, is unchecked because there is no DNA. The germline V gene encodes CDR1 SQVTM and CDR2 ANQGSEA. The CDR3 spans 12 residues. CDR3: CSVDGGPETQYF.

V is TRBV5-6 and J is TRBJ2-2; TCRdb proposes TRBD2, but this gene call is untestable without DNA. The CDR3 runs 16 residues. The germline V gene has CDR1 SGHDT and CDR2 YYEEEE. The CDR3 loop is CASSVLGLAGSGELFF.

This chain uses TRBV11-1 with TRBJ2-3; TCRdb indicates TRBD1, and absent DNA this call remains unverified. CDR1 and CDR2 (germline): SGHAT, FQDESV (reference sequence). This CDR3 region has 15 residues. This chain's CDR3 is CASSLVGQGTDTQYF.

This chain joins TRBV20-1 and TRBJ2-7; TCRdb reports TRBD2, a call that lacks DNA to check it against. CDR3 length: 16 amino acids. Germline CDR1 and CDR2: DFQATT and SNEGSKA (reference sequence). The CDR3 spells CSARDQLAGEVYEQYF.

Its frequency marks this clonotype as medium-sized. This chain uses TRBV7-4 with TRBJ2-6. Germline CDR1 SGHVT, CDR2 SQSDAQ. The CDR3 length is 16 residues. CDR3 region: CASSSQPSSGANVLTF. Drawing the rest from reference TRBV7-4 and TRBJ2-6, the complete variable domain is GAGVSQSPRYKVAKRGRDVALRCDSISGHVTLYWYRQTLGQGSEVLTYSQSDAQRDKSGRPSGRFSAERPERSVSTLKIQRTEQGDSAVYLCASSSQPSSGANVLTFGAGSRLTVL.

This clonotype ranks as medium-sized (0.01 to 0.1%) in terms of frequency. This rearrangement joins TRBV6-5 to TRBJ2-7; there is no DNA to check the TCRdb D call of TRBD1. Germline CDR1 MNHEY, CDR2 SVGAGI. The CDR3 covers 14 residues. CDR3 residues: CASSARGSPYEQYF.

By frequency, this clonotype registers medium-sized. The chain links TRBV6-5 to TRBJ2-2; TCRdb's D call, TRBD1, is unchecked because there is no DNA. Germline V gene lookup returns CDR1 MNHEY and CDR2 SVGAGI. The CDR3 length is 14 residues. The CDR3 spells CASSSSGNTGELFF.

This chain's CDR3 is CASSNWTSRDYEQYF. J is TRBJ2-7 and V is TRBV7-9; TCRdb's D call of TRBD2 is untestable without DNA. Looked up from germline, CDR1 is SEHNR and CDR2 is FQNEAQ (reference sequence). The CDR3 sequence is 15 residues long.